The rows below give T cell receptor beta chains drawn from one sample of a study of T-cell reconstitution after alpha-beta-depleted transplantation in children. TCRdb itself ran the PCR reads through MiXCR, one entry per CDR3 protein. The sample holds 500,000 to 600,000 distinct CDR3 sequences, roughly 18% seen once. Sequencing used PBMCs from the stem cell graft donor, obtained from the stem cell graft. These receptor sequences come from a human donor who donated a stem cell graft to a child with acute lymphoblastic leukemia. Each CDR3 is given with its conserved first and last residue. The D gene is left open where the match is weak. Size values are once, few and many counts, or a class for expanded clones, and some rows have none.

cdr3_aa: CASSQTLDGRGYYEQYF
cdr3_nt: TGCGCCAGCAGCCAAACACTAGACGGGCGTGGGTACTACGAGCAGTACTTC
d_call: -
clone_size: -
j_call: TRBJ2-7
v_call: TRBV4-1

cdr3_aa: CASSLGRQGPYEQYF
cdr3_nt: TGCGCCAGCAGCCTCGGTAGACAGGGGCCTTACGAGCAGTACTTC
d_call: TRBD1
clone_size: few
j_call: TRBJ2-7
v_call: TRBV4-1

cdr3_aa: CAISDRDSGTVYEQYF
cdr3_nt: TGTGCCATCAGTGACCGTGATTCCGGGACAGTCTACGAGCAGTACTTC
d_call: TRBD1
clone_size: -
j_call: TRBJ2-7
v_call: TRBV10-3

cdr3_aa: CASSQMGLAPYNEQFF
cdr3_nt: TGTGCCAGCAGCCAGATGGGACTAGCGCCTTACAATGAGCAGTTCTTC
d_call: TRBD2
clone_size: -
j_call: TRBJ2-1
v_call: TRBV14

cdr3_aa: CASSQVPGPSNQPQHF
cdr3_nt: TGCGCCAGCAGCCAAGTCCCCGGGCCTAGCAATCAGCCCCAGCATTTT
d_call: -
clone_size: few
j_call: TRBJ1-5
v_call: TRBV4-1

cdr3_aa: CASSLGTVNYEQYF
cdr3_nt: TGCGCCAGCAGCTTGGGGACAGTTAACTACGAGCAGTACTTC
d_call: -
clone_size: few
j_call: TRBJ2-7
v_call: TRBV5-1

cdr3_aa: CASDPGQGYNEQFF
cdr3_nt: TGCGCCAGCGATCCGGGACAGGGCTACAATGAGCAGTTCTTC
d_call: TRBD1
clone_size: few
j_call: TRBJ2-1
v_call: TRBV5-1

cdr3_aa: CASSLYAGAYEQYF
cdr3_nt: TGTGCCAGCAGTTTATACGCGGGGGCCTACGAGCAGTACTTC
d_call: TRBD2
clone_size: many
j_call: TRBJ2-7
v_call: TRBV27

cdr3_aa: CASSGGLASATDTQYF
cdr3_nt: TGCGCCAGCAGTGGTGGACTAGCTAGTGCCACAGATACGCAGTATTTT
d_call: TRBD2
clone_size: once
j_call: TRBJ2-3
v_call: TRBV5-1

cdr3_aa: CSAREQTGRSPLHF
cdr3_nt: TGCAGTGCTAGGGAACAGACAGGACGGTCACCCCTCCACTTT
d_call: -
clone_size: many
j_call: TRBJ1-6
v_call: TRBV20-1

cdr3_aa: CASSLASAYNEQFF
cdr3_nt: TGTGCCAGCAGCTTAGCCTCGGCCTACAATGAGCAGTTCTTC
d_call: -
clone_size: few
j_call: TRBJ2-1
v_call: TRBV7-9

cdr3_aa: CSVEAGSANTGELFF
cdr3_nt: TGCAGCGTTGAAGCGGGCTCGGCGAACACCGGGGAGCTGTTTTTT
d_call: -
clone_size: few
j_call: TRBJ2-2
v_call: TRBV29-1

cdr3_aa: CASSLQGINHGYTF
cdr3_nt: TGTGCCAGCAGTTTACAGGGAATAAACCATGGCTACACCTTC
d_call: -
clone_size: -
j_call: TRBJ1-2
v_call: TRBV27

cdr3_aa: CASSPNGANTEAFF
cdr3_nt: TGTGCCAGCTCACCCAATGGGGCCAACACTGAAGCTTTCTTT
d_call: -
clone_size: few
j_call: TRBJ1-1
v_call: TRBV18

cdr3_aa: CASRFFPGAGTGELFF
cdr3_nt: TGTGCCAGCAGGTTCTTCCCGGGGGCGGGCACCGGGGAGCTGTTTTTT
d_call: -
clone_size: -
j_call: TRBJ2-2
v_call: TRBV6-1

cdr3_aa: CASSLARGAEAFF
cdr3_nt: TGTGCCAGCAGTTTAGCGAGGGGTGCTGAAGCTTTCTTT
d_call: -
clone_size: -
j_call: TRBJ1-1
v_call: TRBV27

cdr3_aa: CAWSGPPAEQFF
cdr3_nt: TGTGCCTGGAGTGGACCACCGGCTGAGCAGTTCTTC
d_call: -
clone_size: -
j_call: TRBJ2-1
v_call: TRBV30

cdr3_aa: CSARALGWVRGSEQFF
cdr3_nt: TGCAGTGCTAGAGCTCTGGGGTGGGTTCGCGGGAGTGAGCAGTTCTTC
d_call: TRBD2
clone_size: -
j_call: TRBJ2-1
v_call: TRBV20-1

cdr3_aa: CSVEDVSGTQPQHF
cdr3_nt: TGCAGCGTTGAAGATGTTAGCGGAACTCAGCCCCAGCATTTT
d_call: -
clone_size: -
j_call: TRBJ1-5
v_call: TRBV29-1

cdr3_aa: CASSLSSGVSYNEQFF
cdr3_nt: TGTGCCAGCAGTTTATCTAGCGGAGTCTCCTACAATGAGCAGTTCTTC
d_call: TRBD2
clone_size: -
j_call: TRBJ2-1
v_call: TRBV12-3/TRBV12-4

cdr3_aa: CASSFGPGGADTQYF
cdr3_nt: -
d_call: -
clone_size: once
j_call: TRBJ2-3
v_call: TRBV11-2

cdr3_aa: CSARDRGLGNYGYTF
cdr3_nt: TGCAGTGCTAGGGACAGGGGGCTGGGGAACTATGGCTACACCTTC
d_call: TRBD1
clone_size: -
j_call: TRBJ1-2
v_call: TRBV20-1

cdr3_aa: CASREEGREDGYTF
cdr3_nt: TGCGCCAGCAGGGAGGAGGGGCGTGAAGATGGCTACACCTTC
d_call: -
clone_size: few
j_call: TRBJ1-2
v_call: TRBV5-1

cdr3_aa: CASSGGEYEQYF
cdr3_nt: TGTGCCAGCAGTGGCGGGGAGTACGAGCAGTACTTC
d_call: -
clone_size: -
j_call: TRBJ2-7
v_call: TRBV5-5

cdr3_aa: CASSQFGLRADTQYF
cdr3_nt: TGCGCCAGCAGCCAATTCGGGCTTAGGGCAGATACGCAGTATTTT
d_call: -
clone_size: -
j_call: TRBJ2-3
v_call: TRBV4-1

cdr3_aa: CASSSPGTSGSYEQYF
cdr3_nt: TGTGCCAGCAGCTCACCCGGGACTAGCGGCTCCTACGAGCAGTACTTC
d_call: TRBD2
clone_size: -
j_call: TRBJ2-7
v_call: TRBV7-9

cdr3_aa: CASSHPGREVNYGYTF
cdr3_nt: TGCGCCAGCAGCCACCCAGGGAGGGAGGTTAACTATGGCTACACCTTC
d_call: -
clone_size: -
j_call: TRBJ1-2
v_call: TRBV4-1

cdr3_aa: CASRLTAGGARSPLHF
cdr3_nt: TGTGCCAGCAGATTAACGGCAGGGGGAGCGAGGTCACCCCTCCACTTT
d_call: TRBD1
clone_size: few
j_call: TRBJ1-6
v_call: TRBV12-3/TRBV12-4